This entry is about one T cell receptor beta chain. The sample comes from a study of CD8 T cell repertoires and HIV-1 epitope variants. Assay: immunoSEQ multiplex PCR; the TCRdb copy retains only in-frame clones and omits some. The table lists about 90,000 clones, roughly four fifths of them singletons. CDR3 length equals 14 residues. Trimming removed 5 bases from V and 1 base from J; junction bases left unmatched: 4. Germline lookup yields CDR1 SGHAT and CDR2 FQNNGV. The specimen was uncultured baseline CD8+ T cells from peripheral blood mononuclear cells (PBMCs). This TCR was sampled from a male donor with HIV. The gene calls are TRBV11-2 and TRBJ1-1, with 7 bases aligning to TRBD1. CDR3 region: CASSRGQKNTEAFF. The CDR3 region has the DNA TGTGCCAGCAGCCGGGGACAGAAGAACACTGAAGCTTTCTTT. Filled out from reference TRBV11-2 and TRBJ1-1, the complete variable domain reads EAGVAQSPRYKIIEKRQSVAFWCNPISGHATLYWYQQILGQGPKLLIQFQNNGVVDDSQLPKDRFSAERLKGVDSTLKIQPAKLEDSAVYLCASSRGQKNTEAFFGQGTRLTVV.